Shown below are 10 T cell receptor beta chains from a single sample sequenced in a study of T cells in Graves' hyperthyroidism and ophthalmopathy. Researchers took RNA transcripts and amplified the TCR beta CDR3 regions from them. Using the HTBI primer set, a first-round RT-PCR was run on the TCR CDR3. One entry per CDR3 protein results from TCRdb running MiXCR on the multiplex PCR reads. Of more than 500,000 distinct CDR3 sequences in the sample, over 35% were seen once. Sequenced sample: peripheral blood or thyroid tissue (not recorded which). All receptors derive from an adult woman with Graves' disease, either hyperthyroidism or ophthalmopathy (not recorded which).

CDR3 sequence reads: CSVVHGTGKNYGYTF. CDR3 DNA sequence: TGCAGCGTTGTGCACGGGACAGGGAAAAACTATGGCTACACCTTC. The chain has TRBV29-1 and TRBJ1-2, with TRBD1 matching over 9 bases. Per the germline V gene, CDR1 is SQVTM and CDR2 is ANQGSEA. After removal of 4 bases from V and 2 bases from J, the junction contained 8 bases not matched to a gene. The length of the CDR3 is 15 residues.

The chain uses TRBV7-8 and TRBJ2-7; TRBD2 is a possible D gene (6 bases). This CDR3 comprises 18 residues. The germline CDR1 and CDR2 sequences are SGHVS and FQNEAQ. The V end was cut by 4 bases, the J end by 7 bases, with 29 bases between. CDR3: CASSSQGRRAGAIGEQYF. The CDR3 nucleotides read TGTGCCAGCAGCTCGCAAGGTCGGAGGGCCGGGGCTATCGGAGAGCAGTACTTC.

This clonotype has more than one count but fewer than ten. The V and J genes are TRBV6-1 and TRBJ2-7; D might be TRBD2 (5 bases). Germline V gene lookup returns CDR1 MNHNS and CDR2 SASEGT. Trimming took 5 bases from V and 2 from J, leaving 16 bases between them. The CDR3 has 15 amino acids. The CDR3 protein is CASSYSVLGTYEQYF. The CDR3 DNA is TGTGCCAGCAGTTACTCAGTACTAGGTACCTACGAGCAGTACTTC.

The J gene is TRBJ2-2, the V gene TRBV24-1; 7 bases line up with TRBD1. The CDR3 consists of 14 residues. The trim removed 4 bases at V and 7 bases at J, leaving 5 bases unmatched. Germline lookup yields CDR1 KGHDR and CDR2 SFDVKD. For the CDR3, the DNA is TGTGCCACCAGTGACATCCGGGACAGCGGGGAGCTGTTTTTT. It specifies CATSDIRDSGELFF.

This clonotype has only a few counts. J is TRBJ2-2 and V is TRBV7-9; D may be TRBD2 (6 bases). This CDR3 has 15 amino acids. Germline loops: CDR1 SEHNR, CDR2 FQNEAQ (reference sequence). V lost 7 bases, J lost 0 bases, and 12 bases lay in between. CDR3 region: CASTPGTPNTGELFF. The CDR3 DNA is TGTGCCAGCACCCCCGGGACTCCGAACACCGGGGAGCTGTTTTTT.

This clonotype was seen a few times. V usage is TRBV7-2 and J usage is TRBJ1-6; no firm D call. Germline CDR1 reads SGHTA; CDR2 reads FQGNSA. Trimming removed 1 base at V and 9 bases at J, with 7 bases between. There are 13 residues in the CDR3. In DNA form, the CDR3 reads TGTGCCAGCAGCTTAGTGTCAGCTTCACCCCTCCACTTT. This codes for CASSLVSASPLHF.

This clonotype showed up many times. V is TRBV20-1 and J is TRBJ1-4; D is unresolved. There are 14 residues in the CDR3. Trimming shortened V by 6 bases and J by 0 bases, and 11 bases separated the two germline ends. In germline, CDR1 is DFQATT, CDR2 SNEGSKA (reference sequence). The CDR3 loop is CSARILATNEKLFF. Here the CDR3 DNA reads TGCAGTGCCCGGATTTTGGCAACTAATGAAAAACTGTTTTTT.

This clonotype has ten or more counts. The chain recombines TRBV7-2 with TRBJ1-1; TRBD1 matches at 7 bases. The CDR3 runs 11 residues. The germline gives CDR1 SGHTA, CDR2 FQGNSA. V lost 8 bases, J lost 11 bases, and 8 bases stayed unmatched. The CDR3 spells CASDRAPVAFF. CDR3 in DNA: TGTGCCAGCGACAGGGCCCCTGTGGCTTTCTTT.

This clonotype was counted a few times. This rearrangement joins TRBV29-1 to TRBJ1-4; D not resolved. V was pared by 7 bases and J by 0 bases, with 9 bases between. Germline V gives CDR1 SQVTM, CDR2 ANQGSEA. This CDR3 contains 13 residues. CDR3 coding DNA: TGCAGCGGGAGAGCCGCAACTAATGAAAAACTGTTTTTT. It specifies CSGRAATNEKLFF.

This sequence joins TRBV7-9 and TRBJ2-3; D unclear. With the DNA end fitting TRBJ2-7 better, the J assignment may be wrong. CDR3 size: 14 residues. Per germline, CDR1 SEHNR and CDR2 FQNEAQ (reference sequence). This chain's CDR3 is CASSLDTVTDTQYF. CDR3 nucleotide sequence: TGTGCCAGCAGCTTAGATACCGTCACAGATACGCAGTACTTC.